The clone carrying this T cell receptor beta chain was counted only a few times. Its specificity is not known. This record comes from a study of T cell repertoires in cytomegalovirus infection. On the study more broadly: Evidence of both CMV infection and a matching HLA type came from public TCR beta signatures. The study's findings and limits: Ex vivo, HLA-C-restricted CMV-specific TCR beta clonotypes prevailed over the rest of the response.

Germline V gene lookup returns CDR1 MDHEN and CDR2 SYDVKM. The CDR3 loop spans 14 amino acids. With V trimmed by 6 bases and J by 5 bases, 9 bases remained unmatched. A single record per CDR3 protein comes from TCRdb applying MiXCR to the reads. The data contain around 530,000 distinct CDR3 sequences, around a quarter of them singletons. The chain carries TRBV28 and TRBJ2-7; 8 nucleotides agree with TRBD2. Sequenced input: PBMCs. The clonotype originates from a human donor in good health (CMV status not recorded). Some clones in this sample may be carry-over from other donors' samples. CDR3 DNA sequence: TGTGCCAGCAGGGGGGCGGGAGGCCGTCACGAGCAGTACTTC. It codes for CASRGAGGRHEQYF.